This is a list of T cell receptor beta chains from one sample in a study of blood T cell repertoires in COVID-19. TCRdb's copy holds only in-frame clones and misses some; the assay was immunoSEQ multiplex PCR. The sample has fewer than 300,000 clones; approximately 90% are singletons. Sequenced: peripheral blood. The receptors stem from a woman aged 45-65 years with COVID-19, enrolled during active disease. Each CDR3 is given with its conserved first and last residue. The D gene is left open where the match is weak. Not every row has a clone size; where given, it reads once, few, many or a size class.

TRBV7-9	NA	TRBJ2-1	NA	TGTGCCAGCAGCTTTTTCTGGAGTTTCTCCTACAATGAGCAGTTCTTC	CASSFFWSFSYNEQFF
TRBV21-1	NA	TRBJ1-1	NA	TGTGCCAGCAACTACATACAGGGGGCGGAGGGCACTGAAGCTTTCTTT	CASNYIQGAEGTEAFF
TRBV25-1	NA	TRBJ1-6	TRBD1	TGTGCCAGCAGGGGGACAGGGGTTCTGGGTTCACCCCTCCACTTT	CASRGTGVLGSPLHF
TRBV19	NA	TRBJ1-1	NA	TGTGCCAGTGGGACTGGGATGAACACTGAAGCTTTCTTT	CASGTGMNTEAFF
TRBV7-2	NA	TRBJ1-1	TRBD1	TGTGCCAGCAGCTTAGGCAGGGGGCTCGGGGACACTGAAGCTTTCTTT	CASSLGRGLGDTEAFF
TRBV4-2	NA	TRBJ2-1	TRBD2	TGTGCCAGCAGCCAAGATCCTAGCGGGACTGTGTCCTACAATGAGCAGTTCTTC	CASSQDPSGTVSYNEQFF
TRBV18	NA	TRBJ1-2	TRBD1	TGTGCCAGCTCACCACCTAGGACAGGGGGCTCACCCTATGGCTACACCTTC	CASSPPRTGGSPYGYTF
TRBV10-1	NA	TRBJ2-2	NA	TGCGCCAGCAGTGAGTCGACTGGAGGCACCGGGGAGCTGTTTTTT	CASSESTGGTGELFF
TRBV4-3	NA	TRBJ2-6	NA	TGCGCCAGCAGCCAAGATCGGGGTCAGGCGCGCTCTGGGGCCAACGTCCTGACTTTC	CASSQDRGQARSGANVLTF
TRBV30	once	TRBJ2-3	TRBD1	TGTGCCTGGGGACAGGGGACGAGTCTGGGCACAGATACGCAGTATTTT	CAWGQGTSLGTDTQYF
TRBV30	NA	TRBJ1-1	NA	TGTGCCTGGACAATGGGGCAAGACCTTGAAGCTTTCTTT	CAWTMGQDLEAFF
TRBV4-3	once	TRBJ2-1	TRBD2	TGCGCCAGCAGCCAAGATTCGGCGGGGGGCTGGTACAATGAGCAGTTCTTC	CASSQDSAGGWYNEQFF
TRBV9	once	TRBJ2-2	NA	TGTGCCAGCAGCGTAGCTACTGCGAACACCGGGGAGCTGTTTTTT	CASSVATANTGELFF
TRBV6-5	NA	TRBJ1-2	NA	TGTGCCAGCAGTTACATCGACAGAATTGGCTACACCTTC	CASSYIDRIGYTF
TRBV6-5	NA	TRBJ1-1	NA	TGTGCCAGCAGTTACTCGACGGGGGGCTGGACTGAAGCTTTCTTT	CASSYSTGGWTEAFF
TRBV6-1	NA	TRBJ2-3	TRBD2	TGTGCCAGCAGTGACGGGACTAGCGGGAGGGCGAGGGTTGCAGGTACGCAGTATTTT	CASSDGTSGRARVAGTQYF
TRBV4-3	NA	TRBJ1-6	NA	TGCGCCAGCAGCCTTAACTCCGGACACCTTAGTAATTCACCCCTCCACTTT	CASSLNSGHLSNSPLHF
TRBV5-4	NA	TRBJ1-1	NA	TGTGCCAGCAGCTTTGGCGCAGGAACAAACACTGAAGCTTTCTTT	CASSFGAGTNTEAFF
TRBV19	NA	TRBJ2-7	TRBD2	TGTGCCAGTAGGATAGGAGGGAGGGGAAACGAGCAGTACTTC	CASRIGGRGNEQYF
TRBV18	NA	TRBJ2-5	TRBD2	TGTGCCAGCTCACCACGGGCTAGCGGGTCCAAAGAGACCCAGTACTTC	CASSPRASGSKETQYF
TRBV5-6	NA	TRBJ2-2	NA	TGTGCCAGCAGCCCAGACAGGTTGTTCACCGGGGAGCTGTTTTTT	CASSPDRLFTGELFF
TRBV29-1	NA	TRBJ1-4	TRBD1	TGCAGCGGGACAGGGCTGAATGAAAAACTGTTTTTT	CSGTGLNEKLFF
TRBV5-1	NA	TRBJ2-5	NA	TGCGCCAGCAGCTTTAACCGGGGCCAAGAGACCCAGTACTTC	CASSFNRGQETQYF
TRBV3-1/TRBV3-2	NA	TRBJ1-3	NA	TGTGCCAGCCAGACACGACAGCTGTCTGGGGAAACCATATATTTT	CASQTRQLSGETIYF
TRBV7-3	once	TRBJ2-3	NA	TGTGCCAGCAGCTTAATTAGCGGCGGCGAAGATACGCAGTATTTT	CASSLISGGEDTQYF
TRBV5-1	NA	TRBJ2-7	TRBD2	TGCGCCAGCAGCCGGCGGGAGGGATCCTACGAGCAGTACTTC	CASSRREGSYEQYF
TRBV27	NA	TRBJ1-1	NA	TGTGCCAGCAGCCGACAGAGAAACACTGAAGCTTTCTTT	CASSRQRNTEAFF
TRBV5-4	NA	TRBJ1-5	TRBD1	TGTGCCAGCAGCTTAGACAGGGGCAATCAGCCCCAGCATTTT	CASSLDRGNQPQHF
TRBV3-1/TRBV3-2	once	TRBJ2-3	TRBD2	TGTGCCAGCAGCCGGGGACTAGCGGGTTTGAAAACAGATACGCAGTATTTT	CASSRGLAGLKTDTQYF
TRBV6-5	NA	TRBJ2-5	NA	TGTGCCAGCAGTTACCCGCAAGAGACCCAGTACTTC	CASSYPQETQYF
TRBV7-9	NA	TRBJ2-3	TRBD2	TGTGCCAGCAGCTTACTAGCGGGAGTCTTTGCAGATACGCAGTATTTT	CASSLLAGVFADTQYF
TRBV19	few	TRBJ1-6	TRBD1	TGTGCCAGTAGCCCCAGGGGGACTAATTCACCCCTCCACTTT	CASSPRGTNSPLHF
TRBV18	NA	TRBJ2-7	NA	TGTGCCAGCTCACCACCTGGAGGAATAAGGGCCGTAACCTACGAGCAGTACTTC	CASSPPGGIRAVTYEQYF
TRBV19	few	TRBJ2-1	TRBD2	TGTGCCAGTAGTATTCTGAGCGGGGCGGGTAATGAGCAGTTCTTC	CASSILSGAGNEQFF
TRBV5-1	NA	TRBJ2-5	NA	TGCGCCAGCAGCTTGGCTCTCCAAGAGACCCAGTACTTC	CASSLALQETQYF
TRBV6-5	NA	TRBJ1-3	NA	TGTGCCAGCAGTTACTCGACAGCTGGAAACACCATATATTTT	CASSYSTAGNTIYF
TRBV28	once	TRBJ2-4	NA	TGTGCCATCTCTTCCGGGGGAAGTATTAACATTCAGTACTTC	CAISSGGSINIQYF
TRBV7-3	NA	TRBJ1-1	NA	TGTGCCAGCAGCTTAACTTTGGGGGCTGGTACCACTGAAGCTTTCTTT	CASSLTLGAGTTEAFF
TRBV18	once	TRBJ1-1	TRBD1	TGTGCCAGCTCGTCCCGACAGGGGGCGAAGAACACTGAAGCTTTCTTT	CASSSRQGAKNTEAFF
TRBV5-6	NA	TRBJ1-2	NA	TGTGCCAGCAGCTTGAGGAGGGCCCAAGGCTACACCTTC	CASSLRRAQGYTF
TRBV7-2	NA	TRBJ2-3	TRBD2	TGTGCCAGCAGCCCCCAGACGGGGGGGAGGGCCGTTGATACGCAGTATTTT	CASSPQTGGRAVDTQYF
TRBV3-1/TRBV3-2	NA	TRBJ1-6	NA	TGTGCCAGCAGCCAAAATAATGCGGGGATCCTACGCTCACCCCTCCACTTT	CASSQNNAGILRSPLHF